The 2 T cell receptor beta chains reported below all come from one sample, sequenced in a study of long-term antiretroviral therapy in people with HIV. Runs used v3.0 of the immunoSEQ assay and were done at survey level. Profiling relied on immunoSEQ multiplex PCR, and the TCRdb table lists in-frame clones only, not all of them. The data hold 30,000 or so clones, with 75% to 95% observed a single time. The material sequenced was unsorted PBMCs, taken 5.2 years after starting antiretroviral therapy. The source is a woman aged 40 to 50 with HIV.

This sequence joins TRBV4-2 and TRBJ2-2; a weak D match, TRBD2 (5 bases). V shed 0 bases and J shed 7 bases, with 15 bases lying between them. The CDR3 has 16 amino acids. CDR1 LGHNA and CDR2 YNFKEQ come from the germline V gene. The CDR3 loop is CASSQDRRGRGGELFF. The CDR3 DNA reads TGTGCCAGCAGCCAAGATCGTCGGGGTCGTGGCGGGGAGCTGTTTTTT.

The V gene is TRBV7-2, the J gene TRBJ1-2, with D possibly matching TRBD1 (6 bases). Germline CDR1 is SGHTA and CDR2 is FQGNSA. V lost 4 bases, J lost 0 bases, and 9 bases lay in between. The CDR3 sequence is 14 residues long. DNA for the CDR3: TGTGCCAGCAGCTCCAGACAGGCTAACTATGGCTACACCTTC. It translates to CASSSRQANYGYTF.